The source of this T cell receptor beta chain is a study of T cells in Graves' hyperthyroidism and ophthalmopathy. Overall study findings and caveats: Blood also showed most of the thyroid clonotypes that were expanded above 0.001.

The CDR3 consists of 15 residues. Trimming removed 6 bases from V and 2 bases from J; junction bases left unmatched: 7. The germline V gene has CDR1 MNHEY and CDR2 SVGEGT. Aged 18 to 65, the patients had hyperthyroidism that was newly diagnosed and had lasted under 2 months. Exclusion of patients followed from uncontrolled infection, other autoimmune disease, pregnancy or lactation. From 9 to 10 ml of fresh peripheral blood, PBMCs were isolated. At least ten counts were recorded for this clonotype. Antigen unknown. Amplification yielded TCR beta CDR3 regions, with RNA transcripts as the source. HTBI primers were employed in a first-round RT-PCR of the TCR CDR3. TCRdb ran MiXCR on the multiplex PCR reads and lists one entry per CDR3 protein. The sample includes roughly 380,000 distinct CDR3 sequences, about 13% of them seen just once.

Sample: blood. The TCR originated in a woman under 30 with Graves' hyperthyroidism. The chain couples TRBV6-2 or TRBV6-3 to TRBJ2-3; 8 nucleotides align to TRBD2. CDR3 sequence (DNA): TGTGCCAGCAGGCCCAGCGGGAGCTCCACAGATACGCAGTATTTT. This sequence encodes CASRPSGSSTDTQYF.